This T cell receptor beta chain was obtained from a study of blood T cell repertoires in COVID-19 (dated by TCRdb to the early 2020s). Looking at the study overall: Samples covering the acute and convalescent phases of COVID-19 were provided by collaborators in the United States, Italy and Spain. The material from the prospective study consisted of cDNA or gDNA derived from T cells, B-cell-depleted T cells, or PBMCs. Subjects who had been exposed to COVID-19, were actively infected with it, or had recovered from it provided the deeply sampled blood TCRbeta repertoires that made up the dataset. The repertoires were released in a freely available public database intended as a resource for research on the immune response to SARS-CoV-2. Samples came from the ongoing ImmuneRACE study (first 160 participants) plus 1,254 subjects from 6 global collaborators. Nearly every sample came with metadata listing a de-identified subject ID, COVID-19 status, age in years and sex. HLA class I and class II types, where available, came from metadata supplied by the sample provider rather than from assay-based typing.

One collaborating source in Seattle enrolled patients during active infection and followed them longitudinally through the course of disease. Whole blood was collected in K2EDTA tubes by collaborating institutions according to the institutions' own protocols. For TCRbeta analysis, collaborators shipped samples as frozen whole blood, isolated PBMCs, or DNA extracted from either of those sample types. Comment on this clone: Its specific antigen is unknown. No clone much larger than this one lies a single base away; base qualities are absent.

The immunoSEQ Assay, a bias-controlled multiplex PCR, was used to amplify TCRbeta CDR3 regions from genomic DNA. On the study's bioinformatics: The number of nucleated cells in each sample was estimated from the amplification of reference gene primers within the assay. Sequence reads were collapsed and filtered to measure the absolute abundance of every unique TCRbeta CDR3 rearrangement. For each sample, productive Simpson clonality was calculated as the square root of Simpson's diversity index across productive rearrangements. Imported from immuneACCESS, the table was reduced by TCRdb to in-frame sequences with V and J called. These copies leave out some clones; in studies compared against another copy, an unresolved V gene accounts for under half, and the cause of the remainder is not known. V, J and clone size were drawn from that table, and D and trimming were deduced from the DNA. This sample holds roughly 160,000 clones; 87% were observed only once. About 9.3% of the sample is held by the ten biggest clonotypes.

Results and caveats for the whole study, not just this receptor: The amount of clinical and demographic metadata varied by source and participant and was provided uncurated.

From the cysteine through the phenylalanine, the CDR3 covers 14 amino acids. Only CDR3 DNA remains: 42 bases, in frame from the first base. The V end loses 8 bases and the J end loses 8 bases, and a stretch of 21 bases separates them. CDR1 and CDR2 are read off the germline V gene (reference sequence) as LNHDA and SQIVND. The sequence links TRBV19 to TRBJ1-2; the D gene is unclear. The sample was peripheral blood. The TCR comes from a woman between 65 and 79 years old with COVID-19, enrolled during active disease. In nucleotide form, the sequence is TGTGCCAGTCGAGCTAAAGACGGAGTTTGGGGCTACACCTTC. Translated, it gives CASRAKDGVWGYTF.